This note documents a single TCR beta chain sequence. Antigen specificity is unknown. The germline CDR1 and CDR2 sequences are DFQATT and SNEGSKA (reference sequence). CDR3 length: 14 amino acids. V was cut by 1 base and J by 2 bases, with 10 bases left in between. MiXCR, run by TCRdb on the 5' RACE reads, gives a single entry per CDR3 protein. The data show roughly 750,000 distinct CDR3 sequences, approximately 22% seen once. The sample originates from a study of identical twins. Study results and caveats: Conclusions relied on cross-sectional statistical analysis, not following the same donors.

The same sample was also used in a study of T cells expressing NK-cell markers. That paper adds: Roughly six donors had dominant NKG2C+ clonotypes that comprised roughly 1.0-8% of their CD8+ T cells. The same clonotypes also predominated in the CD3+CD56-NKG2C+ fraction of a handful of donors.

This rearrangement joins TRBV20-1 to TRBJ2-3; a weak D match, TRBD1 (5 bases). Sample: PBMCs. This receptor was obtained from a woman between 18 and 29 years old in good health. The CDR3: CSARVGLITDTQYF. The CDR3 bases are TGCAGTGCTAGAGTGGGGCTAATCACAGATACGCAGTATTTT.